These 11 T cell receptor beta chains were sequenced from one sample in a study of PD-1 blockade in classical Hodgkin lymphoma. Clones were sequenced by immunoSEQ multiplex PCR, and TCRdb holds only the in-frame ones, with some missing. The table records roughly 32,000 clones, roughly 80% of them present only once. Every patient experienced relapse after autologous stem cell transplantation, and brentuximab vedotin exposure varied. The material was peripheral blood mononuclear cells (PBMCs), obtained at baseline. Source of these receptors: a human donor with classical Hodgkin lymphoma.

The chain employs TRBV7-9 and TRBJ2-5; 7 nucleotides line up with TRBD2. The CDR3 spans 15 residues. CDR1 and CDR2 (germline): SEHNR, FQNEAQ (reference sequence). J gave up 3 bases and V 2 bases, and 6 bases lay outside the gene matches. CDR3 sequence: CASSLMSGREETQYF. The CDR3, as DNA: TGTGCCAGCAGCTTAATGTCAGGGAGGGAAGAGACCCAGTACTTC.

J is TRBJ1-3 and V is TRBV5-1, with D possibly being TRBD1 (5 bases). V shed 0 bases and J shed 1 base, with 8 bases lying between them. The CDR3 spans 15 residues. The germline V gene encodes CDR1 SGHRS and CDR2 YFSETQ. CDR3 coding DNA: TGCGCCAGCAGCTTGGACGGGGGGTCTGGAAACACCATATATTTT. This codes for CASSLDGGSGNTIYF. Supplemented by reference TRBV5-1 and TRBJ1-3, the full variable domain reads KAGVTQTPRYLIKTRGQQVTLSCSPISGHRSVSWYQQTPGQGLQFLFEYFSETQRNKGNFPGRFSGRQFSNSRSEMNVSTLELGDSALYLCASSLDGGSGNTIYFGEGSWLTVV.

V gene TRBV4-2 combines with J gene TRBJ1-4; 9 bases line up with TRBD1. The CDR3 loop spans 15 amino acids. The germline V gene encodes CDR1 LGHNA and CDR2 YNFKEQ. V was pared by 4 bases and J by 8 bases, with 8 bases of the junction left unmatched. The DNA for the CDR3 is TGTGCCAGCAGCCCCCGGGACAGGGAGTTAGAAAAACTGTTTTTT. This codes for CASSPRDRELEKLFF.

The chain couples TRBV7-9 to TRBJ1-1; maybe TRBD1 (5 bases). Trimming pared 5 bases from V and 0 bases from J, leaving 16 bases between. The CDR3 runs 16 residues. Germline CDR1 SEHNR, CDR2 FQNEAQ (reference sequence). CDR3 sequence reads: CASSDVRSRVNTEAFF. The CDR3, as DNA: TGTGCCAGCAGCGACGTTAGGTCCAGGGTGAACACTGAAGCTTTCTTT.

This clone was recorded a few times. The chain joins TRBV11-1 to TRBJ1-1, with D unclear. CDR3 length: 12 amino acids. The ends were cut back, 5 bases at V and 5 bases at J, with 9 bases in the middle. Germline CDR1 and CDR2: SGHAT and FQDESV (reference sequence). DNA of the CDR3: TGTGCCAGCAGCCGAGCCGGGACTGAAGCTTTCTTT. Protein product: CASSRAGTEAFF.

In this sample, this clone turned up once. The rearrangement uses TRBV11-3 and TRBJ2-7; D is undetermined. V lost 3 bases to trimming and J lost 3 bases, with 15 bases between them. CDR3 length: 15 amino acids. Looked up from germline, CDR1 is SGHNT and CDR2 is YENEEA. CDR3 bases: TGTGCCAGCAGCTTTAGTGCCGGCTGGGGCTACGAGCAGTACTTC. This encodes CASSFSAGWGYEQYF.

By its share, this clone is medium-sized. The CDR3 DNA sequence: TGTGCCAGCAGCTTAGTAGGAAACACCATATATTTT. Its protein is CASSLVGNTIYF. V usage is TRBV7-9 and J usage is TRBJ1-3; D gene uncertain. CDR3 length: 12 amino acids. From germline, CDR1 is SEHNR and CDR2 FQNEAQ (reference sequence). Trimming stripped 1 base from V and 4 bases from J, with 2 bases between.

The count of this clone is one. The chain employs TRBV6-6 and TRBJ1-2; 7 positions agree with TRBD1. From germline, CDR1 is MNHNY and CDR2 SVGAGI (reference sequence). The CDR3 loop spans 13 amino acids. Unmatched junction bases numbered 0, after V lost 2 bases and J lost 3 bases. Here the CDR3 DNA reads TGTGCCAGCAGTTACGGGACAGACTATGGCTACACCTTC. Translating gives CASSYGTDYGYTF.

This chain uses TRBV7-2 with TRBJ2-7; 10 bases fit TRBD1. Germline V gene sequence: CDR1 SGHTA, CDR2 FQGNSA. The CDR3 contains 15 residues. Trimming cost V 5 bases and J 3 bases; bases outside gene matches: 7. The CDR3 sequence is CASSPGTGVFYEQYF. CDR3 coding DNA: TGTGCCAGCAGCCCCGGGACAGGGGTTTTCTACGAGCAGTACTTC.

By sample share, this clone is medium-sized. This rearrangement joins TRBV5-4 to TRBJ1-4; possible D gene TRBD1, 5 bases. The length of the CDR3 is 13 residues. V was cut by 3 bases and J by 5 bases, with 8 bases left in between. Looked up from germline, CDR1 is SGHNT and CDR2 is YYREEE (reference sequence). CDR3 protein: CASSYTGNEKLFF. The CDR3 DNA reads TGTGCCAGCAGCTACACAGGAAATGAAAAACTGTTTTTT. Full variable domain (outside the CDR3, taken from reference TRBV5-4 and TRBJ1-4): ETGVTQSPTHLIKTRGQQVTLRCSSQSGHNTVSWYQQALGQGPQFIFQYYREEENGRGNFPPRFSGLQFPNYSSELNVNALELDDSALYLCASSYTGNEKLFFGSGTQLSVL.

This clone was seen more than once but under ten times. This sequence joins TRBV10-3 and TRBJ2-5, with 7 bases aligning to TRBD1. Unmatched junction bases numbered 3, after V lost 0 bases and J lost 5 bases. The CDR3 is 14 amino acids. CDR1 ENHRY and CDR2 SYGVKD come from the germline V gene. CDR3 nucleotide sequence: TGTGCCATCAGTGAGTCGACCAGGGGGGAGACCCAGTACTTC. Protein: CAISESTRGETQYF.